This TCR beta chain was sequenced in a study of OX40 agonist ivuxolimab in advanced cancers. Overall study context: Every patient in dose escalation had hepatocellular carcinoma, melanoma, renal cell or head and neck cancer. Study-wide findings and caveats: Blood T cells, both CD4+ and CD8+, expanded clonally by week 6 at 0.1 to 3.0 mg/kg.

Anyone with autoimmune disease history or systemic immunosuppression was excluded. To note about this clone: Its antigen is undetermined.

The CDR3 runs to 17 residues. The ends were cut back, 1 base at V and 0 bases at J, with 13 bases in the middle. Germline V gives CDR1 SGDLS, CDR2 YYNGEE. TCRdb's copy holds only in-frame clones and misses some; the assay was immunoSEQ multiplex PCR. The sample has around 80,000 clones, about 84% seen once. V gene TRBV9 combines with J gene TRBJ2-2; D call uncertain. This TCR was sampled from an adult with an advanced solid tumor such as melanoma, head and neck, liver or kidney cancer. The sample here was CD4+ or CD8+ T cells sorted from blood, taken in a trial of the OX40 agonist ivuxolimab. The CDR3 nucleotides read TGTGCCAGCAGCGTATACTACTGGCGGTCGAACACCGGGGAGCTGTTTTTT. It translates to CASSVYYWRSNTGELFF.